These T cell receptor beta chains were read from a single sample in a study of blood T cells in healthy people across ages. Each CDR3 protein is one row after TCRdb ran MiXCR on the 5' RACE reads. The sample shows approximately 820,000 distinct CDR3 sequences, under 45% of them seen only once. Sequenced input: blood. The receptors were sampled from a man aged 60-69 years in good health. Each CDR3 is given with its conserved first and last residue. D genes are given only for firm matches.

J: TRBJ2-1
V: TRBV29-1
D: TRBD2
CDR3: CSVALAGGYNEQFF

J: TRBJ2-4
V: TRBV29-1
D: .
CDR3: CSFGDLAKNIQYF

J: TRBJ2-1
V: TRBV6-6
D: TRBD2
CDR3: CASSLPGLAGNEQFF

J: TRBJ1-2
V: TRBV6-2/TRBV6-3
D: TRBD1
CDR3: CASSYEWTGYGYTF

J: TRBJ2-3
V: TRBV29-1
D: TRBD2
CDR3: CSVAVRLAVSDTQYF

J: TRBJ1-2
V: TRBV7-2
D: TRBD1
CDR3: CASSAKLRDRPDNYGYTF

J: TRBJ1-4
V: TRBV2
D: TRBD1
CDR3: CASASQGGMNEKLFF

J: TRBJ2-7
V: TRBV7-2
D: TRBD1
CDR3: CASSIDRGEQYF

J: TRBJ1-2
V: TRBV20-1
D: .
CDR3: CSASHYGYTF

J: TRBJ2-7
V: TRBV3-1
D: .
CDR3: CAGSWGKAEGPYEQYF

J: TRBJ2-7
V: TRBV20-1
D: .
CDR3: CSASSSRVTYEQYF

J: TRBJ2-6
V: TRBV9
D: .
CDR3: CASSPHNSGYAGANVLTF

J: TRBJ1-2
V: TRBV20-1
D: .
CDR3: CSARDTDGLRYGYTF

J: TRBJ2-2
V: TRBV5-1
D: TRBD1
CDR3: CASAQGAADTGELFF

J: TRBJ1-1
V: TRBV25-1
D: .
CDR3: CASSKTEFLTEAFF

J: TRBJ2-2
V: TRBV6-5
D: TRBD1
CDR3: CASSPWTGNAGELFF

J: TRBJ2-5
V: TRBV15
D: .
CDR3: CATSRDRMEGETQYF

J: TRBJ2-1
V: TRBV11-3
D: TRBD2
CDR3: CASSALYSGEQFF

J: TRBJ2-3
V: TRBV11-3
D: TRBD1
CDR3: CASSLVGTGSADTQYF

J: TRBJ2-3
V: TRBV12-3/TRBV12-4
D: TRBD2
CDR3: CASSPCGGSTDTQYF